This entry lists 24 T cell receptor beta chains sequenced from one sample in a study of OX40 agonist ivuxolimab in advanced cancers. This table comes from immunoSEQ multiplex PCR, and its TCRdb copy is limited to in-frame clones, with some not included. The table has some 64,000 clones, roughly 86% seen once. Sequencing was performed on CD4+ or CD8+ T cells sorted from blood, taken in a trial of the OX40 agonist ivuxolimab. Receptors were obtained from an adult with an advanced solid tumor such as melanoma, head and neck, liver or kidney cancer.

This chain uses TRBV28 with TRBJ1-2, with unresolved D. The CDR3 is 11 amino acids. CDR1 is MDHEN and CDR2 is SYDVKM in the germline V gene. V shed 6 bases and J shed 10 bases, with 12 bases lying between them. CDR3 sequence: CASSPNRVYTF. The CDR3, as DNA: TGTGCCAGCAGCCCGAACCGGGTCTACACCTTC.

The chain carries TRBV27 and TRBJ2-5; TRBD2 matches 7 bases. Judging by the DNA end, TRBJ2-7 fits better; the J call may be wrong. The CDR3 is made up of 15 amino acids. The germline V gene has CDR1 MNHEY and CDR2 SMNVEV (reference sequence). The chain's CDR3 is CASSLQGLSSYEQYF. The DNA of the CDR3 is TGTGCCAGCAGTTTACAGGGACTAAGCTCCTACGAGCAGTACTTC.

The rearrangement links TRBV11-3 to TRBJ1-3, with D uncertain. The V gene's germline CDR1 is SGHNT and CDR2 YENEEA. The CDR3 length is 16 residues. Trimming shortened V by 0 bases and J by 7 bases, and 16 bases separated the two germline ends. The CDR3 DNA is TGTGCCAGCAGCTTAGATCGAGCTTCTCTGGGGAACACCATATATTTT. The encoded protein is CASSLDRASLGNTIYF.

The chain couples TRBV2 to TRBJ1-1; 7 positions match TRBD1. The germline V gene has CDR1 SNHLY and CDR2 FYNNEI. This CDR3 comprises 14 residues. Germline trimming cut 6 bases from V and 5 bases from J; bases unmatched to any gene: 9. In nucleotides, the CDR3 is TGTGCCAGCAGGAATACAGGGGTATCGACTGAAGCTTTCTTT. It is translated as CASRNTGVSTEAFF.

In its sample, this clone was seen once. The rearrangement joins TRBV7-2 to TRBJ1-1, with unresolved D. Germline V lookup: CDR1 SGHTA, CDR2 FQGNSA. V shed 1 base and J shed 5 bases, with 11 bases lying between them. This CDR3 has 14 amino acids. CDR3: CASSLDGIGTEAFF. CDR3 DNA sequence: TGTGCCAGCAGCTTAGATGGGATTGGAACTGAAGCTTTCTTT. The full variable domain, rest sourced from reference TRBV7-2 and TRBJ1-1, is GAGVSQSPSNKVTEKGKDVELRCDPISGHTALYWYRQSLGQGLEFLIYFQGNSAPDKSGLPSDRFSAERTGGSVSTLTIQRTQQEDSAVYLCASSLDGIGTEAFFGQGTRLTVV.

J is TRBJ2-7 and V is TRBV6-5; either TRBD1 or TRBD2 may fit D (5 bases each). The ends were cut back, 7 bases at V and 0 bases at J, with 10 bases in the middle. The CDR3 contains 13 residues. From germline, CDR1 is MNHEY and CDR2 SVGAGI. The CDR3 nucleotides are TGTGCCAGCAAGGGGAGTCCCTCCTACGAGCAGTACTTC. Residues: CASKGSPSYEQYF.

This sequence joins TRBV18 and TRBJ2-7; D is ambiguous. The V end lost 3 bases, the J end lost 0 bases, and 6 bases lay between the germline ends. The CDR3 sequence is 13 residues long. Per germline, CDR1 KGHSH and CDR2 LQKENI. CDR3 amino acids: CASSPGSSYEQYF. For the CDR3, the DNA is TGTGCCAGCTCACCGGGAAGCTCCTACGAGCAGTACTTC.

The V and J genes are TRBV9 and TRBJ2-2; D possibly corresponds to TRBD1 (5 bases). The V and J ends lost 4 bases and 1 base respectively, with 14 bases between them. There are 16 residues in the CDR3. CDR1 is SGDLS, CDR2 YYNGEE, per germline. Here the CDR3 DNA reads TGTGCCAGCAGCTCAACCGACAGTCTGAACACCGGGGAGCTGTTTTTT. This translates into CASSSTDSLNTGELFF.

This clone was recorded once. J is TRBJ2-5 and V is TRBV18, with TRBD2 matching 9 bases. CDR3 size: 13 residues. Germline V gene lookup returns CDR1 KGHSH and CDR2 LQKENI. Losses at the gene ends were 4 bases for V and 4 bases for J; bases not matched to a gene: 1. CDR3 region: CASSLSGGETQYF. CDR3 nucleotides: TGTGCCAGCTCACTTAGCGGGGGAGAGACCCAGTACTTC.

The DNA for the CDR3 is TGTGCCAGCAGCCAGGGGAGGAACTATGGCTACACCTTC. As protein: CASSQGRNYGYTF. The rearrangement joins TRBV7-9 to TRBJ1-2, with D perhaps matching TRBD1 (6 bases). The ends were cut back, 5 bases at V and 2 bases at J, with 9 bases in the middle. The CDR3 contains 13 residues. Germline CDR1 SEHNR, CDR2 FQNEAQ (reference sequence).

The chain recombines TRBV5-4 with TRBJ2-7; the D gene is possibly TRBD1 (6 bases). V gave up 0 bases and J gave up 0 bases, with 13 bases separating them. Germline V CDR1 and CDR2: SGHNT, YYREEE (reference sequence). The CDR3 is made up of 16 amino acids. The CDR3 is CASSLGRQGFSYEQYF. The DNA for the CDR3 is TGTGCCAGCAGCTTGGGTCGGCAGGGGTTCTCCTACGAGCAGTACTTC. Full variable domain (outside the CDR3, taken from reference TRBV5-4 and TRBJ2-7): ETGVTQSPTHLIKTRGQQVTLRCSSQSGHNTVSWYQQALGQGPQFIFQYYREEENGRGNFPPRFSGLQFPNYSSELNVNALELDDSALYLCASSLGRQGFSYEQYFGPGTRLTVT.

In this sample, this clone turned up once. This chain links TRBV6-5 with TRBJ1-1; no firm D call. CDR3 length: 15 amino acids. V was cut by 3 bases and J by 2 bases, with 13 bases left in between. CDR1 MNHEY and CDR2 SVGAGI come from the germline V gene. The CDR3 here is CASSYGGMGNTEAFF. As DNA, the CDR3 is TGTGCCAGCAGTTATGGAGGGATGGGTAACACTGAAGCTTTCTTT.

The J gene is TRBJ2-3, the V gene TRBV6-6, with D possibly being TRBD1 (5 bases). The germline gives CDR1 MNHNY, CDR2 SVGAGI (reference sequence). V was cut by 2 bases and J by 5 bases, with 8 bases left in between. CDR3 size: 13 residues. CDR3 loop: CASSYGREDTQYF. CDR3 sequence (DNA): TGTGCCAGCAGTTACGGCAGGGAAGATACGCAGTATTTT.

This sequence joins TRBV27 and TRBJ2-1, with D hard to call. There are 16 residues in the CDR3. CDR1 and CDR2 (germline): MNHEY, SMNVEV (reference sequence). The germline V and J ends were trimmed by 5 bases and 0 bases, with 14 bases remaining between them. CDR3: CASSPRSLGSYNEQFF. CDR3 DNA sequence: TGTGCCAGCAGTCCCCGCTCGCTCGGCTCCTACAATGAGCAGTTCTTC.

This clone has just one count. The J gene is TRBJ2-7, the V gene TRBV11-3; D unresolved. This CDR3 contains 14 residues. CDR1 and CDR2 (germline): SGHNT, YENEEA. V was cut by 4 bases and J by 0 bases, with 10 bases left in between. CDR3 protein: CASSSRASSYEQYF. As DNA, the CDR3 is TGTGCCAGCAGCTCCCGCGCCAGCTCCTACGAGCAGTACTTC.

This clone was seen a few times. The CDR3 DNA follows: TGTGCCAGCAGCTTAGGGGGTTACACCGGGGAGCTGTTTTTT. It is translated as CASSLGGYTGELFF. The chain recombines TRBV7-3 with TRBJ2-2; possibly TRBD1 or TRBD2 for D (5 bases each). The germline V gene has CDR1 SGHTA and CDR2 FQGTGA. V was shortened by 2 bases and J by 3 bases, with 7 bases between the two germline ends. The CDR3 consists of 14 residues.

The CDR3 loop is CASSFLWGQGAGANVLTF. CDR3 DNA sequence: TGTGCCAGTAGTTTTCTCTGGGGGCAGGGGGCTGGGGCCAACGTCCTGACTTTC. This sequence joins TRBV19 and TRBJ2-6, with TRBD1 matching 7 bases. V lost 5 bases to trimming and J lost 2 bases; unmatched junction nucleotides: 12. Germline V gene lookup returns CDR1 LNHDA and CDR2 SQIVND (reference sequence). The CDR3 has 18 residues.

The chain combines TRBV30 with TRBJ2-7, with D tentatively TRBD1 (6 bases). V was trimmed by 3 bases and J by 3 bases, leaving 9 bases between them. CDR3 length equals 12 residues. Germline lookup yields CDR1 GTSNPN and CDR2 SVGIG (reference sequence). The CDR3 bases are TGTGCCTGGAGCACAGGGCACTACGAGCAGTACTTC. Its translation is CAWSTGHYEQYF.

This rearrangement joins TRBV19 to TRBJ1-5, with D maybe TRBD1 (6 bases). Germline CDR1 LNHDA, CDR2 SQIVND (reference sequence). The CDR3 runs to 14 residues. Trimming took 4 bases from V and 7 from J, leaving 14 bases between them. CDR3 amino acids: CASSTLGGEQPQHF. DNA of the CDR3: TGTGCCAGTAGTACGTTGGGGGGCGAACAGCCCCAGCATTTT.

J is TRBJ1-1 and V is TRBV29-1; 7 bases agree with TRBD1. The germline V gene encodes CDR1 SQVTM and CDR2 ANQGSEA. The CDR3 has 12 residues. Trimming at V came to 3 bases and at J to 3 bases, leaving 1 base not matched to a gene. CDR3 residues: CSVDTGDTEAFF. CDR3 DNA: TGCAGCGTTGACACAGGGGACACTGAAGCTTTCTTT.

The rearrangement uses TRBV9 and TRBJ2-7; D call uncertain. There are 15 residues in the CDR3. Trimming removed 0 bases from V and 0 bases from J, with 10 bases in between. Germline V CDR1 and CDR2: SGDLS, YYNGEE. CDR3 in amino acids: CASSVDASYSYEQYF. CDR3 DNA: TGTGCCAGCAGCGTAGACGCGTCTTACTCCTACGAGCAGTACTTC.

This chain joins TRBV6-1 and TRBJ2-7; 7 nucleotides agree with TRBD1. The CDR3 totals 15 residues. V lost 0 bases, J lost 2 bases, and 4 bases stayed unmatched. CDR1 is MNHNS and CDR2 is SASEGT in the germline V gene. Here the CDR3 DNA reads TGTGCCAGCAGTGAAGCTCGGACAGGAGCCTACGAGCAGTACTTC. Amino acid sequence: CASSEARTGAYEQYF.

The chain employs TRBV19 and TRBJ2-2; 7 nucleotides agree with TRBD1. Germline CDR1 LNHDA, CDR2 SQIVND (reference sequence). V was pared by 6 bases and J by 6 bases, with 1 base of the junction left unmatched. This CDR3 has 12 residues. The CDR3 nucleotides read TGTGCCAGTAGCCAGGGGGCCGGGGAGCTGTTTTTT. Translated: CASSQGAGELFF. Based on the CDR3 plus reference TRBV19 and TRBJ2-2, the full variable domain is DGGITQSPKYLFRKEGQNVTLSCEQNLNHDAMYWYRQDPGQGLRLIYYSQIVNDFQKGDIAEGYSVSREKKESFPLTVTSAQKNPTAFYLCASSQGAGELFFGEGSRLTVL.

V is TRBV5-5 and J is TRBJ2-1; D not resolved. Germline V gene lookup returns CDR1 SGHKS and CDR2 YYEKEE (reference sequence). CDR3 length: 15 residues. Deletions cut 1 base from V and 0 bases from J, with 8 bases between. The CDR3 DNA is TGTGCCAGCAGCTTGTTCTCGGTCTCCTACAATGAGCAGTTCTTC. Protein: CASSLFSVSYNEQFF.